Listed below are T cell receptor beta chains from one sample, sequenced in a study of Graves' ophthalmopathy and Graves' hyperthyroidism. TCRdb itself ran the multiplex PCR reads through MiXCR, one entry per CDR3 protein. Of 400,000 to 500,000 distinct CDR3 sequences listed, 20% to 25% are singletons. Sequencing was performed on peripheral blood. These receptors were taken from a woman under 30 with stable Graves' hyperthyroidism. The CDR3 runs from the conserved cysteine through the conserved F or W. Clone size is stated in some rows and not others, as once, few, many or a class when expanded.

clone size	V gene	CDR3 protein
-	TRBV18	CASSPRGQGLAGANVLTF
many	TRBV6-5	CASKKTVGGTGGDYGYTF
many	TRBV7-9	CASSRGQYHGYTF
-	TRBV7-2	CASSLSRNSPLHF
few	TRBV5-1	CASSPEAQDTGELFF
many	TRBV30	CAWTGQALRSSGNTIYF
many	TRBV2	CASSLAGGPGQETQYF
-	TRBV19	CASSMEGRIWTWDQPQHF
many	TRBV27	CASPPDQPQHF
many	TRBV6-1	CASRDRALGYGYTF
many	TRBV12-5	CASGRTQGLDETQYF
-	TRBV27	CASSELPGQNPNTGELFF
many	TRBV20-1	CSARGRRTKQETQYF
-	TRBV6-1	CASRDRDLMNTEAFF
-	TRBV29-1	CSVEGNYEQYF
many	TRBV4-1	CASSQDRGWVGELFF
many	TRBV2	CASKRGSGDEQYF
few	TRBV11-1	CASSLVSDRGAYEQYF
many	TRBV20-1	CSALRLDLETQYF
many	TRBV12-3/TRBV12-4	CASSSGGGTENQPQHF
-	TRBV6-5	CASSYETGVSGANVLTF
many	TRBV19	CASSGRDKKTQAFF